The 20 T cell receptor beta chains below all came from one sample that was sequenced in a study of blood T cells in healthy people across ages. A sample-barcoded 5' primer and a J-beta primer mix were used in a second PCR of roughly 6 to 11 cycles. TCRdb itself ran the 5' RACE reads through MiXCR, one entry per CDR3 protein. In the table there are hundreds of thousands of distinct CDR3 sequences, over 40% of which are singletons. The sample comprised blood. Source of these receptors: a man aged 80 or over in good health.

Regarding this clonotype: Sequence at one end of the junction differs from germline and may be a read error. This chain connects TRBV6-6 to TRBJ2-3, with no clear D. This CDR3 is built from 12 residues. Germline loops: CDR1 MNHNY, CDR2 SVGAGI (reference sequence). In DNA, the CDR3 is TGTGCTAGCAGTTACGTGGCTGATACGCAGTATTTT. This encodes CASSYVADTQYF.

The chain recombines TRBV6-2 or TRBV6-3 with TRBJ1-1; the D gene is possibly TRBD1 (5 bases). In germline, CDR1 is MNHEY, CDR2 SVGEGT. V gave up 6 bases and J gave up 1 base, with 12 bases separating them. This CDR3 is 14 amino acids long. As DNA, the CDR3 is TGTGCCAGCAGCCAAGGACACTGGAACACTGAAGCTTTCTTT. Translated, it gives CASSQGHWNTEAFF.

The sample holds a few counts of this clonotype. The chain's CDR3 is CASSLSEQRYQPQHF. The CDR3 nucleotides are TGTGCCAGCAGTTTGAGTGAACAGAGATACCAGCCCCAGCATTTT. The chain joins TRBV12-3 or TRBV12-4 to TRBJ1-5; D unresolved. V dropped 3 bases and J dropped 7 bases, with 16 bases sitting between them. The CDR3 extends over 15 amino acids.

The chain employs TRBV7-8 and TRBJ2-7; tentative D call: TRBD2 (6 bases). This CDR3 has 14 amino acids. Germline loops: CDR1 SGHVS, CDR2 FQNEAQ. The germline V and J ends were trimmed by 5 bases and 6 bases, with 17 bases remaining between them. The CDR3, as DNA: TGTGCCAGCAGCGTCCTCCGGGAGCCGGGCGAGCAGTACTTC. Translation gives CASSVLREPGEQYF.

The CDR3 DNA reads TGTGCCAGCAGTGGAATTCCGAGAGGAGAGCAGTACTTC. It yields the protein CASSGIPRGEQYF. J is TRBJ2-5 and V is TRBV25-1; the D is unclear. The CDR3 extends over 13 amino acids. Per germline, CDR1 MGHDK and CDR2 SYGVNS. Trimming pared 4 bases from V and 11 bases from J, leaving 17 bases between.

The table lists this clonotype with many counts. The V call is TRBV29-1, the J call TRBJ2-1; 15 bases agree with TRBD2. CDR3 length: 18 amino acids. V shed 6 bases and J 0 bases; nucleotides not matched to a gene: 9. Germline assignment: CDR1 SQVTM and CDR2 ANQGSEA. The CDR3 sequence is CSVSGTSGGILSYNEQFF. CDR3 nucleotide sequence: TGCAGCGTATCCGGGACTAGCGGGGGGATCCTCTCCTACAATGAGCAGTTCTTC.

This clonotype showed up just a few times. The chain couples TRBV3-1 to TRBJ2-2; 9 bases fit TRBD1. Germline assignment: CDR1 LGHDT and CDR2 YNNKEL (reference sequence). This CDR3 region has 16 residues. V shed 4 bases and J 3 bases; nucleotides not matched to a gene: 6. The CDR3 spells CASSLWTGEDTGELFF. The CDR3 DNA sequence: TGTGCCAGCAGCCTTTGGACAGGGGAGGACACCGGGGAGCTGTTTTTT.

Note on this clonotype: Since a much larger clone is just one base distant, this may be a read error. The DNA is left out, because the CDR3 cannot be placed on it with certainty; the CDR3 is given as TCRdb lists it. The chain couples TRBV7-2 to TRBJ2-1; the table's D call TRBD2 went unverified against the DNA. The CDR3 sequence runs 15 residues, both termini included. CDR1 and CDR2 (germline): SGHTA, FQGNSA. The CDR3 sequence: CASSPRGVAGGSLFF.

This clonotype turned up a few times. The chain recombines TRBV24-1 with TRBJ2-3; 10 bases line up with TRBD1. The ends lost 6 bases at V and 3 bases at J; junction bases unmatched: 5. The CDR3 has 15 residues. Germline assignment: CDR1 KGHDR and CDR2 SFDVKD. CDR3 sequence: CATSSGTGVTDTQYF. CDR3 nucleotides: TGTGCCACCAGTTCCGGGACAGGGGTGACAGATACGCAGTATTTT.

Regarding this clonotype: This may be a read error: a much more frequent sequence differs by one nucleotide. This chain connects TRBV4-3 to TRBJ2-3; 10 bases agree with TRBD2. Germline values: CDR1 LGHNA, CDR2 YSLEER. This CDR3 has 15 residues. CDR3 nucleotides: TGCGCCAACAGCCAGCGACTAGCGGGTACAGATACGCAGTATTTT. Translating it yields CANSQRLAGTDTQYF.

The chain has TRBV9 and TRBJ2-1, with 13 bases matching TRBD2. The CDR3 has 16 residues. V shed 3 bases, J shed 6 bases, and the junction held 6 bases outside the gene matches. Germline-derived CDR1 and CDR2 are SGDLS and YYNGEE. The CDR3 reads CASSGAGLAGLNEQFF. The CDR3 DNA is TGTGCCAGCAGCGGAGCGGGACTAGCGGGACTCAATGAGCAGTTCTTC.

V gene TRBV6-5 combines with J gene TRBJ1-3; 7 bases line up with TRBD1. Germline V lookup: CDR1 MNHEY, CDR2 SVGAGI. The CDR3 runs to 18 residues. The junction had 15 bases not matched to a gene; V was cut back by 4 bases and J by 3 bases. DNA for the CDR3: TGTGCCAGCAGTTCCCACGGACTAGGGGGCCAAAGTGGAAACACCATATATTTT. This encodes CASSSHGLGGQSGNTIYF.

This clonotype was detected a few times. The chain uses TRBV7-2 and TRBJ2-1, with 7 nucleotides matching TRBD2. CDR1 and CDR2 from the germline V gene are SGHTA and FQGNSA. The CDR3 consists of 15 residues. V dropped 3 bases and J dropped 8; count of bases not matched to a gene: 10. The CDR3 reads CASSLLTGGFDEQFF. The CDR3, as DNA: TGTGCCAGCAGCTTGCTAACGGGAGGTTTCGATGAGCAGTTCTTC.

As regards this clonotype: A much larger clone lies one base from this, so it may be a read error. V is TRBV14 and J is TRBJ2-1; D not resolved. Germline V CDR1 and CDR2: SGHDN, FVKESK. This CDR3 has 15 amino acids. V was trimmed by 1 base and J by 0 bases, leaving 7 bases between them. CDR3 protein: CASSQVRNSYNEQFF. The CDR3 DNA reads TGTGCCAGCAGCCAAGTCCGGAACTCCTACAATGAGCAGTTCTTC.

Ten or more counts support this clonotype. The rearrangement joins TRBV7-9 to TRBJ1-5; TRBD1 matches 9 bases. This CDR3 has 17 amino acids. Germline V gene data show CDR1 as SEHNR and CDR2 as FQNEAQ (reference sequence). V was pared by 0 bases and J by 3 bases, with 6 bases of the junction left unmatched. The CDR3 here is CASSLARTGDDNQPQHF. DNA for the CDR3: TGTGCCAGCAGCTTAGCCCGGACAGGGGATGACAATCAGCCCCAGCATTTT.

This clonotype was recorded a few times. The chain carries TRBV15 and TRBJ2-7; D might be TRBD1 (6 bases). Germline lookup yields CDR1 LNHNV and CDR2 YYDKDF (reference sequence). This CDR3 contains 18 residues. Trimming stripped 0 bases from V and 2 bases from J, with 20 bases between. The CDR3 DNA is TGTGCCACCAGCAGAGATATTGCGAAATGGGACAAACCCTACGAGCAGTACTTC. This translates into CATSRDIAKWDKPYEQYF.

The chain is built from TRBV7-9 and TRBJ2-3; D is possibly TRBD2 (5 bases). This CDR3 comprises 15 residues. V was trimmed by 3 bases and J by 8 bases, leaving 18 bases between them. Germline loops: CDR1 SEHNR, CDR2 FQNEAQ (reference sequence). CDR3 in DNA: TGTGCCAGCAGCTTCGATGAGGGTTTGACGGGTACGCAGTATTTT. It is translated as CASSFDEGLTGTQYF.

This clonotype was seen only a few times. The chain couples TRBV20-1 to TRBJ1-6, with TRBD1 matching over 7 bases. Germline V gene lookup returns CDR1 DFQATT and CDR2 SNEGSKA (reference sequence). V trimming: 4 bases; J trimming: 7 bases; junction bases outside the gene matches: 7. The CDR3 spans 14 residues. The CDR3 sequence is CSAKGQVSNSPLHF. The CDR3 coding sequence is TGCAGTGCTAAAGGACAGGTTTCCAATTCACCCCTCCACTTT.

The chain is built from TRBV19 and TRBJ2-7, with D perhaps being TRBD1 or TRBD2 (5 bases each). The germline V gene has CDR1 LNHDA and CDR2 SQIVND (reference sequence). V gave up 5 bases and J gave up 2 bases, with 16 bases separating them. This CDR3 comprises 15 residues. CDR3 amino acids: CASSYTWQGAYEQYF. The CDR3 coding sequence is TGTGCCAGTAGTTATACGTGGCAGGGAGCCTACGAGCAGTACTTC.

This clonotype was seen only a few times. This rearrangement joins TRBV28 to TRBJ2-3, with TRBD2 identical over 10 bases. CDR1 and CDR2 from the germline V gene are MDHEN and SYDVKM. J lost 6 bases, V lost 8 bases, and 11 bases had no gene match. The CDR3 covers 15 residues. CDR3 nucleotides: TGTGCCAGCCCCCCTAGCGGGAGACCTCGGGATACGCAGTATTTT. Protein: CASPPSGRPRDTQYF.